The 21 T cell receptor beta chains presented below share a single source sample, sequenced in a study of T-cell reconstitution after alpha-beta-depleted transplantation in children (dated by TCRdb to the mid-2010s). Library preparation used PCR. Sequencing took place on an Illumina HiSeq 2500. TCR libraries were prepared with molecular barcoding, using unique molecular identifiers to normalize TCRbeta repertoire quantification. The public reads were run again by TCRdb, first through fastp at Q25 and then through MiXCR, and only productive beta chains were kept. Each CDR3 protein gets just one entry, which takes the most common genes and DNA from the rows behind it. The sample table holds over 550,000 distinct CDR3 sequences, of which more than 9% were seen once. Less than 5% of the sample lies in the top ten. Specimen: PBMCs from the stem cell graft donor, collected from the stem cell graft. These receptors were taken from a human donor who donated a stem cell graft to a child with acute myeloid leukemia.

CDR3 sequence reads: CSASGLADHTSTDTQYF. For the CDR3, the DNA is TGCAGTGCTTCCGGACTAGCGGACCACACTAGCACAGATACGCAGTATTTT. This rearrangement joins TRBV20-1 to TRBJ2-3; 10 nucleotides align to TRBD2. V lost 5 bases to trimming and J lost 0 bases; unmatched junction nucleotides: 11. Germline V CDR1 and CDR2: DFQATT, SNEGSKA (reference sequence). This CDR3 contains 17 residues.

The J gene is TRBJ2-7, the V gene TRBV29-1, with D tentatively TRBD2 (6 bases). The CDR3 has 14 amino acids. Germline V CDR1 and CDR2: SQVTM, ANQGSEA. The ends were cut back, 6 bases at V and 7 bases at J, with 22 bases in the middle. CDR3 region: CSVSGSGEVREQYF. The CDR3 DNA reads as TGCAGCGTATCGGGGTCGGGAGAGGTCCGGGAGCAGTACTTC.

The chain is built from TRBV10-2 and TRBJ2-5; D unresolved. This CDR3 region has 14 residues. V lost 5 bases and J lost 5, with 15 bases in between. The germline V gene encodes CDR1 WSHSY and CDR2 SAAADI. As DNA, the CDR3 is TGCGCCAGCAGTCCCCAGCCAACCGGGGAGACCCAGTACTTC. As protein: CASSPQPTGETQYF.

This clonotype was recorded a few times. The chain joins TRBV6-2 or TRBV6-3 to TRBJ2-1, with 10 bases identical to TRBD2. Germline V gene lookup returns CDR1 MNHEY and CDR2 SVGEGT. V gave up 6 bases and J gave up 5 bases; unmatched junction bases: 7. The CDR3 covers 15 residues. CDR3 in DNA: TGTGCCAGCAGCCTCACTAGCGGGATTAACAATGAGCAGTTCTTC. Translating gives CASSLTSGINNEQFF.

The chain uses TRBV29-1 and TRBJ2-5; D uncertain. This CDR3 spans 14 amino acids. In germline, CDR1 is SQVTM, CDR2 ANQGSEA. V shed 2 bases and J shed 5 bases, with 15 bases lying between them. The CDR3 region has the DNA TGCAGCGTTGAAAGGCTCAACCGTCGGGAGACCCAGTACTTC. It specifies CSVERLNRRETQYF.

The chain carries TRBV5-1 and TRBJ1-1; the D is unclear. There are 16 residues in the CDR3. The V gene's germline CDR1 is SGHRS and CDR2 YFSETQ. V lost 0 bases, J lost 0 bases, and 12 bases lay in between. CDR3 sequence (DNA): TGCGCCAGCAGCTTGGAACGTGGTGGCATGAACACTGAAGCTTTCTTT. It codes for CASSLERGGMNTEAFF.

V gene TRBV9 combines with J gene TRBJ2-1, with D unclear. The CDR3 is 12 residues long. Per the germline V gene, CDR1 is SGDLS and CDR2 is YYNGEE. The V end lost 4 bases, the J end lost 4 bases, and 6 bases lay between the germline ends. CDR3 loop: CASSQLYNEQFF. The DNA of the CDR3 is TGTGCCAGCAGCCAATTGTACAATGAGCAGTTCTTC.

The table lists this clonotype with a few counts. The V gene is TRBV5-5, the J gene TRBJ2-1, with a tentative D call TRBD2 (6 bases). CDR3 length: 13 residues. CDR1 and CDR2 (germline): SGHKS, YYEKEE (reference sequence). Trimming removed 2 bases at V and 8 bases at J, with 11 bases between. CDR3 in amino acids: CASSFGGVDEQFF. Here the CDR3 DNA reads TGTGCCAGCAGCTTTGGAGGGGTCGATGAGCAGTTCTTC.

This clonotype was observed many times. The DNA for the CDR3 is TGTGCCAGCAGCCTCCTCGCCCAGACCGCGCAAGAGACCCAGTACTTC. This encodes CASSLLAQTAQETQYF. This chain uses TRBV14 with TRBJ2-5, with D hard to call. V was trimmed by 4 bases and J by 2 bases, leaving 17 bases between them. CDR3 length: 16 residues. Germline V gene sequence: CDR1 SGHDN, CDR2 FVKESK.

The chain uses TRBV13 and TRBJ2-7; 9 nucleotides line up with TRBD2. The CDR3 has 17 residues. Germline trimming cut 1 base from V and 2 bases from J; bases unmatched to any gene: 9. The germline V gene encodes CDR1 PRHDT and CDR2 FYEKMQ (reference sequence). The CDR3 protein is CASSLESEAGGAYEQYF. The DNA of the CDR3 is TGTGCCAGCAGCTTAGAATCAGAAGCGGGAGGCGCCTACGAGCAGTACTTC.

In this sample, this clonotype turned up a few times. The V gene is TRBV19, the J gene TRBJ2-1, with 7 bases matching TRBD2. CDR3 length: 17 residues. J lost 5 bases, V lost 7 bases, and 17 bases had no gene match. In germline, CDR1 is LNHDA, CDR2 SQIVND (reference sequence). The CDR3: CASTLRHWGRGDNEQFF. In DNA form, the CDR3 reads TGTGCCAGTACTCTTCGTCACTGGGGGAGGGGTGACAATGAGCAGTTCTTC.

This clonotype has ten or more counts. The CDR3, as DNA: TGTGCCAGCAGCTTAATCGCGTCCCTACTAGCCGGGGGAGGGGAGACCCAGTACTTC. This codes for CASSLIASLLAGGGETQYF. The V gene is TRBV11-2, the J gene TRBJ2-5; 7 bases align to TRBD2. With V trimmed by 2 bases and J by 5 bases, 20 bases remained unmatched. This CDR3 spans 19 amino acids. Germline-derived CDR1 and CDR2 are SGHAT and FQNNGV.

This clonotype was seen repeatedly, ten times or more. The J gene is TRBJ2-7, the V gene TRBV21-1; the table names TRBD1, a call not compared with the DNA. TRBV21-1 is described as a pseudogene. There are 14 residues in the CDR3. The CDR3: CASSKAGRDYEQYF. CDR3 sequence (DNA): TGTGCCAGCAGCAAAGCGGGCAGGGACTACGAGCAGTACTTC.

This clonotype appeared once. The rearrangement joins TRBV13 to TRBJ2-7; D may match TRBD1 or TRBD2 (5 bases each). CDR1 is PRHDT, CDR2 FYEKMQ, per germline (reference sequence). The CDR3 loop spans 14 amino acids. V was clipped by 6 bases and J by 7 bases, with 19 bases between them. The CDR3 region has the DNA TGTGCCAGCAGACAGGCGGGCAGGGCTGGAGAGCAGTACTTC. Amino acid sequence: CASRQAGRAGEQYF.

The genes are TRBV20-1 and TRBJ2-1; the D gene is possibly TRBD2 (7 bases). The CDR3 is made up of 15 amino acids. V dropped 1 base and J dropped 1 base, with 11 bases sitting between them. Germline V gene data show CDR1 as DFQATT and CDR2 as SNEGSKA (reference sequence). Here the CDR3 reads CSARVGGGSYNEQFF. The CDR3 DNA reads as TGCAGTGCTAGAGTAGGGGGAGGGTCCTACAATGAGCAGTTCTTC.

This clonotype was detected only a few times. CDR3 sequence (DNA): TGTGCCTGGAGTTCCGGGACAGGGGGCTCCGGAAACACCATATATTTT. It codes for CAWSSGTGGSGNTIYF. This chain uses TRBV30 with TRBJ1-3; TRBD1 aligns across 12 bases. After removal of 2 bases from V and 4 bases from J, the junction contained 6 bases not matched to a gene. Per germline, CDR1 GTSNPN and CDR2 SVGIG (reference sequence). CDR3 size: 16 residues.

This clonotype has just a few counts. The chain carries TRBV7-1 and TRBJ2-1; D unclear. TRBV7-1 belongs to the ORF category, with a function that is uncertain. The ends were cut back, 3 bases at V and 10 bases at J, with 22 bases in the middle. CDR3 length: 16 residues. For the CDR3, the DNA is TGTGCCAGCAGCTCCCGGGTCCTTGGGCTCCGTGGGGAGCAGTTCTTC. The encoded protein is CASSSRVLGLRGEQFF.

This clonotype was observed at least ten times. The V and J genes are TRBV6-5 and TRBJ1-5; D ambiguous. V lost 0 bases and J 8 bases, leaving 14 bases between the germline ends. This CDR3 region has 15 residues. CDR1 and CDR2 (germline): MNHEY, SVGAGI. The CDR3 DNA is TGTGCCAGCAGTTACTCGGGTCTGCTCGGGGAGCCCCAGCATTTT. Translation gives CASSYSGLLGEPQHF.

This clonotype was seen more than once but under ten times. V usage is TRBV5-6 and J usage is TRBJ2-7, with D possibly being TRBD2 (5 bases). The CDR3 contains 14 residues. Trimming pared 3 bases from V and 4 bases from J, leaving 14 bases between. Germline V lookup: CDR1 SGHDT, CDR2 YYEEEE. The DNA of the CDR3 is TGTGCCAGCAGCTCCCCGGCAAGCGGTTACGAGCAGTACTTC. Its translation is CASSSPASGYEQYF.

This clonotype has more than one count but fewer than ten. The J gene is TRBJ2-3, the V gene TRBV15; D is unclear. There are 15 residues in the CDR3. V was shortened by 0 bases and J by 4 bases, with 11 bases between the two germline ends. The germline V gene has CDR1 LNHNV and CDR2 YYDKDF (reference sequence). This chain's CDR3 is CATSREIGAADTQYF. The CDR3 DNA follows: TGTGCCACCAGCAGAGAAATTGGAGCCGCAGATACGCAGTATTTT.

The chain links TRBV20-1 to TRBJ2-4; 11 bases match TRBD2. CDR3 size: 13 residues. Trimming took 6 bases from V and 6 from J; bases not matched to a gene: 4. Per germline, CDR1 DFQATT and CDR2 SNEGSKA (reference sequence). This CDR3 is CSATGTSGNIQYF. In nucleotides, the CDR3 is TGCAGTGCGACCGGGACTAGCGGAAACATTCAGTACTTC.